The clone carrying this T cell receptor beta chain showed up many times. This sample was included in a study of T cells in Graves' hyperthyroidism and ophthalmopathy. Study-wide context: Any treatment followed the collection of peripheral blood at initial diagnosis.

Amplification yielded TCR beta CDR3 regions, with RNA transcripts as the source. A first-round RT-PCR of the TCR CDR3 used the HTBI primer set. One entry per CDR3 protein results from TCRdb running MiXCR on the multiplex PCR reads. Altogether 130,000 or so distinct CDR3 sequences are present, over 20% being singletons, with the ten largest covering around 69%. The sequenced sample consisted of blood. The clonotype originates from a woman aged 45 to 65 with Graves' hyperthyroidism that later progressed to Graves' ophthalmopathy.

In DNA form, the CDR3 reads TGTGCCAGCAGCCAAGATTTCCTGAGCTCCTACGAGCAGTACTTC. Encoded protein: CASSQDFLSSYEQYF. V usage is TRBV3-1 and J usage is TRBJ2-7; no reliable D call. Trimming cost V 0 bases and J 0 bases, with 9 bases left between them. The V gene's germline CDR1 is LGHDT and CDR2 YNNKEL (reference sequence). This CDR3 comprises 15 residues.